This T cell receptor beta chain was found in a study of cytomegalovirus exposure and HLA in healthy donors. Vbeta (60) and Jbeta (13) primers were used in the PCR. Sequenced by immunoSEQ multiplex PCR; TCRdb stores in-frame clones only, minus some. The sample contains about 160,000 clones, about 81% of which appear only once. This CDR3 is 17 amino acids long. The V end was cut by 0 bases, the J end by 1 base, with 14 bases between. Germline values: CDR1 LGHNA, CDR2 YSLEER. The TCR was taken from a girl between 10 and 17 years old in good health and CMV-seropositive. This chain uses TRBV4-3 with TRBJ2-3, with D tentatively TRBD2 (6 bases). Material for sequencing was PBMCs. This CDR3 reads CASSQEDGTGGTDTQYF. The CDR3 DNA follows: TGCGCCAGCAGCCAAGAAGATGGGACGGGGGGCACAGATACGCAGTATTTT.